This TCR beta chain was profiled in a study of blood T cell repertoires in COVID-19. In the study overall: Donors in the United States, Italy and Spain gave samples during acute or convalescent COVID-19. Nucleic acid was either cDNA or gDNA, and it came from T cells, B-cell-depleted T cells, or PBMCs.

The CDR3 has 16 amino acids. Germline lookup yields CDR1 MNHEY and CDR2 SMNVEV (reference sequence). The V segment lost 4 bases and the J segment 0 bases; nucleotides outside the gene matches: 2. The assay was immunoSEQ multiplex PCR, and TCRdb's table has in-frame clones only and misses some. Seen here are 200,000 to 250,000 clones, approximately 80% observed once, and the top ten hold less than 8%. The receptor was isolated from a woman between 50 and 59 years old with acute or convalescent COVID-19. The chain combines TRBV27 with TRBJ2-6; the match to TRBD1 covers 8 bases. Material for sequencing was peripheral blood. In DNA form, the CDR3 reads TGTGCCAGCAGTTCCGGACAGGGCTCTGGGGCCAACGTCCTGACTTTC. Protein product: CASSSGQGSGANVLTF.